This TCR beta chain originates from a study of cytomegalovirus exposure and HLA in healthy donors. Study details: When 398 donors were genotyped, approximately 80% of them were found to fall in the Caucasian-associated ancestry cluster. Study-wide results and caveats: Some highly shared sequence variants likely arose as a pipeline artifact.

Amplification used 60 Vbeta primers and 13 Jbeta primers. Method: immunoSEQ multiplex PCR; TCRdb's copy keeps in-frame clones and lacks some. The sample contains more than 95,000 clones, around three quarters of which appear only once. CDR3 length equals 15 residues. Germline CDR1 ENHRY, CDR2 SYGVKD. V lost 6 bases and J lost 0; bases outside the gene matches: 3. A word on this clone: Its antigen is currently unknown.

The V call is TRBV10-3, the J call TRBJ2-3; 10 bases line up with TRBD2. Sequenced input: PBMCs. This TCR was recovered from a woman aged 40-49 years in good health and CMV-seropositive. The CDR3 nucleotides are TGTGCCATCAGCGCGACTAGCGGGAGCACAGATACGCAGTATTTT. Protein sequence: CAISATSGSTDTQYF.